The present entry profiles one TCR beta chain with its context. The sample carries other DNA sequences with the same CDR3. The data originate from a study of blood T cell repertoires in COVID-19. Between the trimmed V and J ends, which lost 2 bases and 6 bases, there was a span of 6 bases. CDR3 length equals 12 residues. The V gene's germline CDR1 is KGHSH and CDR2 LQKENI. Data came from immunoSEQ multiplex PCR; TCRdb stores just in-frame clones and leaves some out. This sample has about 170,000 clones, with 84% found just once. The rearrangement uses TRBV18 and TRBJ2-3, with D uncertain. The TCR sequence derives from an elderly woman with COVID-19, enrolled during active disease. Sequencing used peripheral blood. CDR3 loop: CASSPTEDTQYF. The CDR3 DNA follows: TGTGCCAGCTCACCAACGGAGGATACGCAGTATTTT.